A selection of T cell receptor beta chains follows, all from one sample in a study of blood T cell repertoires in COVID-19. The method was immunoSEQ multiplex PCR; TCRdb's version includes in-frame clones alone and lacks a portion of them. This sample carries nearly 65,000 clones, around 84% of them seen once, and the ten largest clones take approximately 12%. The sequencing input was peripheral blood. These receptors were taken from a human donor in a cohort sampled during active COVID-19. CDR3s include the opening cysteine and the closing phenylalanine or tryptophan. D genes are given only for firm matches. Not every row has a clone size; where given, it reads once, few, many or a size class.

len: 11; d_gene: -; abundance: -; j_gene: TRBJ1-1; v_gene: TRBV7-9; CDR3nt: TGTGCCAGCAGCCAGAGGGCTGAAGCTTTCTTT; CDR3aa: CASSQRAEAFF
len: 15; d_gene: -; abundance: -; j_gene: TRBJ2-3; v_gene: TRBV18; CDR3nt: TGTGCCAGCTCACCCCAGGGGGGTCTCACAGATACGCAGTATTTT; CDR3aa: CASSPQGGLTDTQYF
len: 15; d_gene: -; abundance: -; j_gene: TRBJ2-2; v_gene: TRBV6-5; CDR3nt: TGTGCCAGCATCCGTGACAACGCGAACACCGGGGAGCTGTTTTTT; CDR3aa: CASIRDNANTGELFF
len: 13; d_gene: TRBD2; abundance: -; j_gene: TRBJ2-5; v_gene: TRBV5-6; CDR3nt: TGTGCCAGCAGATATAGCGGGATGGAGACCCAGTACTTC; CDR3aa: CASRYSGMETQYF
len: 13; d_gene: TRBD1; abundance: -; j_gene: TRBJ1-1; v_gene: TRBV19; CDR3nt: TGTGCCAGTAGTGCCGGGCCGGGACAGGAAGCTTTCTTT; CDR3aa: CASSAGPGQEAFF
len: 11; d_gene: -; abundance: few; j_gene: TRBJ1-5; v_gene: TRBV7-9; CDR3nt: TGTGCCAGCAGCTCTGAGGGGCCCCAGCATTTT; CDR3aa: CASSSEGPQHF
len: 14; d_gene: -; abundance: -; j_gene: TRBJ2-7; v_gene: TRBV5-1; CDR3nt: TGCGCCAGCAGCTTGCAACAGGCCTCCTACGAGCAGTACTTC; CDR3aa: CASSLQQASYEQYF
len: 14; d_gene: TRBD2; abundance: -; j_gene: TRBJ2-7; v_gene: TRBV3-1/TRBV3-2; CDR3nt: TGTGCCAGCAGCTCGTTTAGCGGGAGCTACGAGCAGTACTTC; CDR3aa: CASSSFSGSYEQYF
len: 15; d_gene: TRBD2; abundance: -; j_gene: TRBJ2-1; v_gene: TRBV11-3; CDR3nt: TGTGCCAGCAGCTTCGGGACTAGGCCCTACAATGAGCAGTTCTTC; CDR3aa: CASSFGTRPYNEQFF
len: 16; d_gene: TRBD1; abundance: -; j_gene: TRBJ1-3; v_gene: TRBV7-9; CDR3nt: TGTGCCAGCAGCTTAGTTTCGGACAGGGCTGGAAACACCATATATTTT; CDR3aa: CASSLVSDRAGNTIYF
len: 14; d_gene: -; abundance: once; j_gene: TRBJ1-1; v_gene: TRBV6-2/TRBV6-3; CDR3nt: TGTGCCAGCAGTTCGATGTCCTTCAGCACTGAAGCTTTCTTT; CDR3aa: CASSSMSFSTEAFF
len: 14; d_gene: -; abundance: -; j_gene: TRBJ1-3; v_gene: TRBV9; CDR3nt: TGTGCCAGCACGCGGGGCAACTCTGGAAACACCATATATTTT; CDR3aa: CASTRGNSGNTIYF
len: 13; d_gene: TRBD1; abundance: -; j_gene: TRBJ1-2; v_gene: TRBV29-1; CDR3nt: TGCAGCGTTGAAGGCAGGGGGAACTATGGCTACACCTTC; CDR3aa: CSVEGRGNYGYTF
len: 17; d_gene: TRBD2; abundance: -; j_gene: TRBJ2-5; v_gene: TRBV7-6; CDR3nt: TGTGCCAGCAGCTTAACGTTGCCGGGGGGTTACCAAGAGACCCAGTACTTC; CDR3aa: CASSLTLPGGYQETQYF
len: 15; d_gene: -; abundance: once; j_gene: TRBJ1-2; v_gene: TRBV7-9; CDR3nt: TGTGCCAGCAGCCCGGCATCTAGAGCTAACTATGGCTACACCTTC; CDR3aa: CASSPASRANYGYTF
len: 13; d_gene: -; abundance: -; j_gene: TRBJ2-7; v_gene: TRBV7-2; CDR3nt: TGTGCCAGCAGCTTCAACGGGGCCTACGAGCAGTACTTC; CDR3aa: CASSFNGAYEQYF
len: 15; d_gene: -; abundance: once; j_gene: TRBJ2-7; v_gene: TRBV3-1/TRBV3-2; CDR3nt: TGTGCCAGCAGCCTGGGTTTTGGGCAGGGGCGCGAGCAGTACTTC; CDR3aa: CASSLGFGQGREQYF
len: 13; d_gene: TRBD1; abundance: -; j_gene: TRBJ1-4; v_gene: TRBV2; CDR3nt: TGTGCCAGCCGGACAGGGGGGGATGAAAAACTGTTTTTT; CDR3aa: CASRTGGDEKLFF
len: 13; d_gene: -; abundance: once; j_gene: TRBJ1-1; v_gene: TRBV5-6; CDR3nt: TGTGCCAGCAGCTTACAGTTGAACACTGAAGCTTTCTTT; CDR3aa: CASSLQLNTEAFF
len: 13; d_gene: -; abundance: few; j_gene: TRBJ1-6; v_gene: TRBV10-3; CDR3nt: TGTGCCATCAGTGACACCTATAATTCACCCCTCCACTTT; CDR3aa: CAISDTYNSPLHF
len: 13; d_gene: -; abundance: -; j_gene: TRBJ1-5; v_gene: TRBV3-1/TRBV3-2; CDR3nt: TGTGCCAGCAGCCTCCCAGGGTATCAGCCCCAGCATTTT; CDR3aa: CASSLPGYQPQHF
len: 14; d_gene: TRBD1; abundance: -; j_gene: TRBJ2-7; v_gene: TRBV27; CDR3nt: TGTGCCAGCAGTCCCACAGGGGGCGCCTACGAGCAGTACTTC; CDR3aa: CASSPTGGAYEQYF